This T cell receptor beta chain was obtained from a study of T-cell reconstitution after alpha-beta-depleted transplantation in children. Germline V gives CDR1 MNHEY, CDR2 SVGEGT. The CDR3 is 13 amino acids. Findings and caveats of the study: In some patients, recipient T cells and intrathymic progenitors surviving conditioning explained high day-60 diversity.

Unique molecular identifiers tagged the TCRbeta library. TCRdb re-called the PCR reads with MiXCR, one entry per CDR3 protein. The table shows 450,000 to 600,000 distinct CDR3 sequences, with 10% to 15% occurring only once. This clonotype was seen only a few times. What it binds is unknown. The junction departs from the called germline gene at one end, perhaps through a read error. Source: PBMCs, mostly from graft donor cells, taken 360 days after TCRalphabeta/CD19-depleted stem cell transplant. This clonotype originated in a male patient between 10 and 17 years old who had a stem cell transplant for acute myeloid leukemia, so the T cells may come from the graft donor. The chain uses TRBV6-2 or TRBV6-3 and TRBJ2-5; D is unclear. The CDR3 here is CASSRTTQGTQYF. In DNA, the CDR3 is TGTGCCAGCAGCCGGACGACTCAAGGGACCCAGTACTTC.